A single sample is the source of the 29 T cell receptor beta chains below, sequenced in a study of T cells in women clearing cervical HPV infection. Using immunoSEQ multiplex PCR, the repertoire was profiled, and TCRdb retains in-frame clones only, with some absent. Its listing shows roughly 29,000 clones. The source material was blood buffy coat. The receptors here all came from a woman aged 18 to 75 with a cervical HPV16 infection that either progressed to CIN3+ or cleared (not recorded which).

By frequency, this clone is medium-sized. Sequencing ends 3 residues short of the CDR3 end; the germline J gene provides the rest. The chain links TRBV14 to TRBJ1-1; 7 bases match TRBD1. The germline V gene has CDR1 SGHDN and CDR2 FVKESK. With V trimmed by 3 bases and J by 3 bases, 7 bases remained unmatched. The CDR3 sequence is 15 residues long. CDR3 region: CASSQRTGWDTEAFF. CDR3 DNA (partial): TGTGCCAGCAGCCAGAGGACAGGTTGGGACACTGAA. Filled out from reference TRBV14 and TRBJ1-1, the complete variable domain reads EAGVTQFPSHSVIEKGQTVTLRCDPISGHDNLYWYRRVMGKEIKFLLHFVKESKQDESGMPNNRFLAERTGGTYSTLKVQPAELEDSGVYFCASSQRTGWDTEAFFGQGTRLTVV.

As to this clone: Read sequence stops 3 residues before the CDR3 end, and the germline J gene provides the missing end. The chain has TRBV19 and TRBJ2-1, with TRBD2 matching 11 bases. After removal of 6 bases from V and 5 bases from J, the junction contained 6 bases not matched to a gene. The CDR3 loop spans 15 amino acids. The germline CDR1 and CDR2 sequences are LNHDA and SQIVND (reference sequence). The covered CDR3 bases are TGTGCCAGTAGCACTAGCGGGAGTGTAAACAATGAG. This codes for CASSTSGSVNNE. The whole CDR3 is CASSTSGSVNNEQFF.

Worth noting for this clone: The CDR3 extends 3 residues past the end of the read, so its final part is completed from the germline J gene. This chain uses TRBV7-9 with TRBJ1-6; TRBD1 is a possible D gene (6 bases). Germline V gives CDR1 SEHNR, CDR2 FQNEAQ (reference sequence). CDR3 size: 13 residues. With 6 bases removed from V and 6 bases from J, the gap between germline ends came to 9 bases. This CDR3 reads CASSWTVNSPLHF. Incomplete CDR3 DNA: TGTGCCAGCAGTTGGACAGTTAATTCACCC.

Remarks on this clone: Read data end 3 residues before the CDR3 end; the end is taken from the germline J gene. This rearrangement joins TRBV2 to TRBJ1-5, with D unclear. The CDR3 has 15 residues. V was cut by 4 bases and J by 0 bases, with 10 bases left in between. The germline gives CDR1 SNHLY, CDR2 FYNNEI. CDR3 DNA (partial): TGTGCCAGCAGTGTTTCCAGTTATAGCAATCAGCCC. Residues: CASSVSSYSNQP. The full CDR3 protein is CASSVSSYSNQPQHF.

Regarding this clone: The read terminates 3 residues ahead of where the CDR3 ends, so the germline J gene completes it. The genes are TRBV29-1 and TRBJ2-1; D might be TRBD1 (6 bases). CDR1 is SQVTM, CDR2 ANQGSEA, per germline. Trimming took off 6 bases at V and 9 bases at J, with 12 bases between the two ends. The length of the CDR3 is 11 residues. The part of the CDR3 DNA that was read is TGCAGCGTAGGAAACAGGGTTGAG. Translating gives CSVGNRVE. The full CDR3 protein is CSVGNRVEQFF.

Remarks on this clone: The read finishes 3 residues shy of the CDR3 end, and the germline J gene is used to complete it. The chain couples TRBV24-1 to TRBJ2-5, with D maybe TRBD1 (6 bases). Germline V gene data show CDR1 as KGHDR and CDR2 as SFDVKD. The CDR3 runs 16 residues. Trimming left V 3 bases short and J 0 bases short, with 13 bases between. The CDR3 sequence is CATSDPTDSYQETQYF. The sequenced part of the CDR3 DNA is TGTGCCACCAGTGATCCAACGGACAGCTACCAAGAGACC.

About this clone: The sequenced fragment ends 3 residues before the CDR3 boundary, so the rest is inferred from the germline J gene. This chain uses TRBV19 with TRBJ2-5; D unresolved. V was cut by 6 bases and J by 4 bases, with 6 bases left in between. The CDR3 has 11 amino acids. Germline CDR1 reads LNHDA; CDR2 reads SQIVND (reference sequence). The CDR3 protein is CASSPGETQYF. The covered CDR3 bases are TGTGCCAGTAGCCCCGGAGAGACC.

Details on this clone: The missing CDR3 end, 3 residues past where the read stops, is filled in from the germline J gene. The J gene is TRBJ1-2, the V gene TRBV5-1; 11 nucleotides align to TRBD1. Germline V gene data show CDR1 as SGHRS and CDR2 as YFSETQ. This CDR3 is built from 14 residues. J lost 7 bases, V lost 4 bases, and 6 bases had no gene match. The CDR3: CASSPDRGRSGYTF. CDR3 DNA, as far as it was read: TGCGCCAGCAGCCCGGACAGGGGGCGTAGTGGC. Drawing the rest from reference TRBV5-1 and TRBJ1-2, the complete variable domain is KAGVTQTPRYLIKTRGQQVTLSCSPISGHRSVSWYQQTPGQGLQFLFEYFSETQRNKGNFPGRFSGRQFSNSRSEMNVSTLELGDSALYLCASSPDRGRSGYTFGSGTRLTVV.

As for this clone: The CDR3 end lies 3 residues beyond the end of the read and is filled in from the germline J gene. This chain joins TRBV18 and TRBJ2-1, with a possible D match to TRBD1 (6 bases). The CDR3 has 13 amino acids. The V gene lost 3 bases and the J gene lost 7 bases, with 10 bases spanning the gap. CDR1 KGHSH and CDR2 LQKENI come from the germline V gene. The CDR3 here is CASSPTGLNEQFF. The part of the CDR3 DNA that was read is TGTGCCAGCTCACCTACAGGGTTGAATGAG.

The part of the CDR3 DNA that was read is TGTGCCAGCAGTTTGCCGTCAGGGGGCGGTACTGAA. This codes for CASSLPSGGGTE. The CDR3 reads in full as CASSLPSGGGTEAFF. The chain has TRBV12-3 or TRBV12-4 and TRBJ1-1, with 8 nucleotides matching TRBD1. The read halts 3 residues ahead of the CDR3 end, with the missing end drawn from the germline J gene. The CDR3 is 15 amino acids. V trimming: 3 bases; J trimming: 5 bases; junction bases outside the gene matches: 8.

Details on this clone: The CDR3 is cut off 3 residues early in the read; its end comes from the germline J gene. This chain connects TRBV7-9 to TRBJ2-5; weak D call: TRBD2 (6 bases). The CDR3 runs 14 residues. The germline V gene encodes CDR1 SEHNR and CDR2 FQNEAQ (reference sequence). Between the trimmed V and J ends, which lost 7 bases and 2 bases, there was a span of 14 bases. This CDR3 reads CASTPTSMQETQYF. The CDR3 DNA, read in part, is TGTGCCAGCACCCCGACTAGTATGCAAGAGACC.

About this clone: The CDR3 is cut off 3 residues early in the read; its end comes from the germline J gene. The chain employs TRBV10-1 and TRBJ2-2; D perhaps matches TRBD2 (6 bases). Deletions cut 3 bases from V and 9 bases from J, with 14 bases between. In germline, CDR1 is WNHNN, CDR2 SYGVQD (reference sequence). The CDR3 totals 14 residues. The CDR3 bases that were read are TGCGCCAGCAGTGAAAGGCGGGGCAATTGGGAG. Residues: CASSERRGNWE. In full, the CDR3 reads CASSERRGNWELFF.

Concerning this clone: Read sequence stops 3 residues before the CDR3 end, and the germline J gene provides the missing end. The genes are TRBV7-8 and TRBJ1-1, with unresolved D. V lost 2 bases and J 1 base, leaving 8 bases between the germline ends. The CDR3 is 14 amino acids. Germline-derived CDR1 and CDR2 are SGHVS and FQNEAQ. This chain's CDR3 is CASSLRLTNTEAFF. The sequenced part of the CDR3 DNA is TGTGCCAGCAGCTTACGTCTAACGAACACTGAA.

Details on this clone: Read data end 3 residues before the CDR3 end; the end is taken from the germline J gene. V usage is TRBV18 and J usage is TRBJ2-3, with TRBD2 matching 12 bases. This CDR3 contains 16 residues. The germline V gene has CDR1 KGHSH and CDR2 LQKENI. The V gene end was trimmed by 3 bases and the J gene end by 2 bases; junction bases not matched to a gene: 3. Here the CDR3 reads CASSPPSGGATDTQYF. CDR3 DNA (partial): TGTGCCAGCTCACCCCCTAGCGGGGGGGCCACAGATACG.

On this clone itself: The read terminates 3 residues before the CDR3 end, so the remaining end is supplied by the germline J gene. The chain links TRBV5-1 to TRBJ1-1, with 7 nucleotides matching TRBD1. Germline CDR1 reads SGHRS; CDR2 reads YFSETQ. This CDR3 region has 14 residues. The junction had 5 bases not matched to a gene; V was cut back by 4 bases and J by 2 bases. The CDR3 bases that were read are TGCGCCAGCAGCACCGGGACAGCCAACACTGAA. As protein: CASSTGTANTE. The entire CDR3 is CASSTGTANTEAFF.

Concerning this clone: The CDR3 extends 3 residues past the end of the read, so its final part is completed from the germline J gene. The rearrangement uses TRBV6-4 and TRBJ2-6; D is uncertain. Trimming took 0 bases from V and 0 from J, leaving 6 bases between them. Germline CDR1 MRHNA, CDR2 SNTAGT. The length of the CDR3 is 16 residues. Partial CDR3 DNA: TGTGCCAGCAGTGACTCGGCAGACTCTGGGGCCAACGTC. Its translation is CASSDSADSGANV. The entire CDR3 is CASSDSADSGANVLTF.

A remark on this clone: The read halts 3 residues ahead of the CDR3 end, with the missing end drawn from the germline J gene. This rearrangement joins TRBV30 to TRBJ1-1; D gene ambiguous. V was trimmed by 4 bases and J by 1 base, leaving 22 bases between them. This CDR3 region has 17 residues. Germline V gene lookup returns CDR1 GTSNPN and CDR2 SVGIG (reference sequence). This chain's CDR3 is CAWKGPLIRRENTEAFF. The sequenced CDR3 bases are TGTGCCTGGAAGGGCCCCCTAATACGGCGGGAGAACACTGAA.

As for this clone: Coverage ceases 3 residues before the CDR3 finishes, and the germline J gene fills in the end. This rearrangement joins TRBV11-2 to TRBJ1-1, with 7 bases identical to TRBD1. The junction had 9 bases not matched to a gene; V was cut back by 4 bases and J by 7 bases. Germline CDR1 reads SGHAT; CDR2 reads FQNNGV. The CDR3 has 14 residues. CDR3 region: CASSSRDSPLEAFF. The DNA read from the CDR3 is TGTGCCAGCAGCTCCCGGGACAGCCCACTTGAA. Full variable domain (outside the CDR3, taken from reference TRBV11-2 and TRBJ1-1): EAGVAQSPRYKIIEKRQSVAFWCNPISGHATLYWYQQILGQGPKLLIQFQNNGVVDDSQLPKDRFSAERLKGVDSTLKIQPAKLEDSAVYLCASSSRDSPLEAFFGQGTRLTVV.

Turning to this clone: The read terminates 3 residues before the CDR3 end, so the remaining end is supplied by the germline J gene. V and J are TRBV5-1 and TRBJ2-2; 7 bases line up with TRBD1. Trimming cost V 1 base and J 1 base; bases outside gene matches: 1. Germline CDR1 is SGHRS and CDR2 is YFSETQ. The CDR3 extends over 15 amino acids. The CDR3 sequence: CASSLYRGNTGELFF. The DNA read from the CDR3 is TGCGCCAGCAGCTTGTACAGGGGGAACACCGGGGAG.

Turning to this clone: Read coverage stops 3 residues before the CDR3 terminus; the germline J gene supplies the remainder. V usage is TRBV2 and J usage is TRBJ1-1; weak D call: TRBD1 (5 bases). Germline V gene data show CDR1 as SNHLY and CDR2 as FYNNEI. The CDR3 totals 11 residues. CDR3: CASRGGLEAFF. The covered CDR3 bases are TGTGCCAGCAGGGGGGGACTCGAA.

Worth noting for this clone: The sequenced fragment ends 3 residues before the CDR3 boundary, so the rest is inferred from the germline J gene. The chain employs TRBV11-2 and TRBJ1-2; D is perhaps TRBD1 (5 bases). Trimming left V 5 bases short and J 3 bases short, with 13 bases between. The CDR3 totals 14 residues. Germline CDR1 and CDR2: SGHAT and FQNNGV. The CDR3 reads CASSRREGDYGYTF. CDR3 bases read: TGTGCCAGCAGCCGCAGGGAAGGAGACTATGGC.

Worth noting for this clone: The read ends 3 residues before the CDR3 terminus; that terminus is restored from the germline J gene. The chain couples TRBV20-1 to TRBJ2-7; 15 bases align to TRBD2. Germline V gene sequence: CDR1 DFQATT, CDR2 SNEGSKA (reference sequence). V was clipped by 3 bases and J by 5 bases; unmatched bases: 5. The CDR3 totals 15 residues. CDR3 bases read: TGCAGTGCTAGCCCTGGACTAGCGGGAGGGGACGAG. Translated, it gives CSASPGLAGGDE. The whole CDR3 protein is CSASPGLAGGDEQYF.

CDR3 bases read: TGTGCCAGCAGCTTGGCGGCGGGGGAAGAGACC. This gives the protein CASSLAAGEET. The full CDR3 is CASSLAAGEETQYF. This rearrangement joins TRBV5-4 to TRBJ2-5, with 7 positions matching TRBD2. Read data end 3 residues before the CDR3 end; the end is taken from the germline J gene. V lost 0 bases, J lost 3 bases, and 2 bases stayed unmatched. The CDR3 length is 14 residues. The germline V gene encodes CDR1 SGHNT and CDR2 YYREEE (reference sequence).

Details on this clone: The read finishes 3 residues shy of the CDR3 end, and the germline J gene is used to complete it. The rearrangement links TRBV11-2 to TRBJ1-1; tentatively, D is TRBD1 (6 bases). Trimming removed 5 bases from V and 4 bases from J, with 14 bases in between. The CDR3 length is 14 residues. Germline V CDR1 and CDR2: SGHAT, FQNNGV. CDR3 sequence: CASSRRGSSTEAFF. The DNA read from the CDR3 is TGTGCCAGCAGCAGGAGGGGGAGTAGCACTGAA.

About this clone: The observed sequence ends 3 residues before the CDR3 terminus, with the missing tail filled in from the germline J gene. The chain couples TRBV30 to TRBJ1-2; no clear D gene. Germline assignment: CDR1 GTSNPN and CDR2 SVGIG (reference sequence). The V and J ends lost 1 base and 2 bases respectively, with 5 bases between them. This CDR3 contains 12 residues. Partial CDR3 DNA: TGTGCCTGGAGTGGGGCAAACTATGGC. Its translation: CAWSGANYG. The complete CDR3 reads CAWSGANYGYTF.

With regard to this clone: The observed sequence ends 3 residues before the CDR3 terminus, with the missing tail filled in from the germline J gene. The chain recombines TRBV11-2 with TRBJ2-3, with D possibly being TRBD2 (6 bases). The CDR3 extends over 14 amino acids. V lost 4 bases and J 6 bases, leaving 14 bases between the germline ends. Germline V lookup: CDR1 SGHAT, CDR2 FQNNGV. This CDR3 is CASSSPAGTDTQYF. CDR3 bases read: TGTGCCAGCAGCTCACCCGCGGGAACGGATACG.

The CDR3 region is CAWKTAGNTIYF. Incomplete CDR3 DNA: TGTGCCTGGAAGACAGCTGGAAACACC. This chain joins TRBV30 and TRBJ1-3; possible D gene TRBD1, 5 bases. The read finishes 3 residues shy of the CDR3 end, and the germline J gene is used to complete it. Germline CDR1 is GTSNPN and CDR2 is SVGIG (reference sequence). V was trimmed by 4 bases and J by 2 bases, leaving 6 bases between them. The CDR3 is 12 residues long. The full variable domain, in which reference TRBV30 and TRBJ1-3 provide the parts outside the CDR3, is SQTIHQWPATLVQPVGSPLSLECTVEGTSNPNLYWYRQAAGRGLQLLFYSVGIGQISSEVPQNLSASRPQDRQFILSSKKLLLSDSGFYLCAWKTAGNTIYFGEGSWLTVV.

Note on this clone: The sequence runs out 3 residues before the end of the CDR3; the remainder is reconstructed from the germline J gene. The chain uses TRBV6-1 and TRBJ1-4; D possibly corresponds to TRBD1 (6 bases). The V end was cut by 2 bases, the J end by 6 bases, with 19 bases between. CDR1 is MNHNS, CDR2 SASEGT, per germline. The CDR3 covers 17 residues. This CDR3 is CASSEIKGGGGYEKLFF. The sequenced CDR3 bases are TGTGCCAGCAGTGAAATCAAGGGGGGCGGGGGGTATGAAAAA.

As to this clone: The DNA ends 3 residues before the CDR3 does, and the rest of the CDR3 is filled in from the germline J gene. This rearrangement joins TRBV6-4 to TRBJ2-5; perhaps TRBD2 as D (5 bases). Germline V gene sequence: CDR1 MRHNA, CDR2 SNTAGT. The CDR3 contains 15 residues. V was cut by 8 bases and J by 2 bases, with 18 bases left in between. The DNA read from the CDR3 is TGTGCCAGCGCCAATCAGGCGGGCGGGCAAGAGACC. Translating it yields CASANQAGGQET. The entire CDR3 protein is CASANQAGGQETQYF.